The 10 T cell receptor beta chains below were found in one sample sequenced in a study of CD8+ T cells in alopecia areata (dated by TCRdb to the late 2010s). Cells from mouse cutaneous lymph nodes were pooled, stained for CD4, CD8alpha, NKG2D, NKG2ACE and other markers, and then sorted on a BD Influx. The library was produced with the immunoSEQ multiplex PCR assay. RNA was extracted from all samples and reverse transcribed into cDNA, which served as template for TCR sequencing. TCRdb stores this immuneACCESS table with in-frame sequences only. Part of the clones is absent; in the studies checked, under half of the shortfall reflects unresolved V genes, and no reason is known for the rest. This sample shows 20,000 or so clones, and none of them turns up only once. Around 33% of the sample comes from the top ten. The sample consisted of CD8+ T cells sorted from a lymph node. The source is a C3H/HeJ mouse with alopecia areata. The mouse line in question has MHC haplotype H2-k.

With respect to this clone: Here the gene names and germline are mouse. Read data end 4 residues before the CDR3 end; the end is taken from the germline J gene. The rearrangement joins TRBV5 to TRBJ2-1; 7 nucleotides match TRBD1. CDR3 length equals 14 residues. After removal of 1 base from V and 5 bases from J, the junction contained 2 bases not matched to a gene. Germline lookup yields CDR1 LGHNA and CDR2 YNLKQL (reference sequence). The sequenced CDR3 bases are TGTGCCAGCAGCCAAGTGGGACAGAATGCT. As protein: CASSQVGQNA. The CDR3 as a whole reads CASSQVGQNAEQFF.

This clone was counted between two and nine times. Gene names are mouse gene names. The read falls 4 residues short of the CDR3 end, and the missing part is taken from the germline J gene. The rearrangement links TRBV1 to TRBJ2-7; 7 nucleotides agree with TRBD1. Looked up from germline, CDR1 is NSQYPW and CDR2 is LRSPGD (reference sequence). This CDR3 has 14 amino acids. CDR3 bases read: TGCACCTGCAGTGCAGAGCTCAGGGGGTAT. Protein product: CTCSAELRGY. The entire CDR3 protein is CTCSAELRGYEQYF.

As for this clone: The translated DNA and TCRdb's protein are not identical at residue 12; the protein here was translated from the DNA. Gene and germline names: mouse. The CDR3 is cut off 3 residues early in the read; its end comes from the germline J gene. The J gene is TRBJ1-3, the V gene TRBV14, with D tentatively TRBD1 (5 bases). Germline CDR1 is SGHDT and CDR2 is FRDEAV. The CDR3 totals 15 residues. The V end lost 4 bases, the J end lost 0 bases, and 11 bases lay between the germline ends. The covered CDR3 bases are TGTGCCAGCAGTACGGACACATATTCTGGAAATACG. This codes for CASSTDTYSGNT. The full CDR3 is CASSTDTYSGNTLYF.

The sample holds many counts of this clone. These gene names are mouse names. The CDR3 sequence: CASSDRDKYEQYF. The sequenced CDR3 bases are TGTGCCAGCAGTGACCGGGACAAATAT. The chain uses TRBV13-1 and TRBJ2-7; a weak D match, TRBD1 (6 bases). The read finishes 4 residues shy of the CDR3 end, and the germline J gene is used to complete it. Germline V lookup: CDR1 NSHNY, CDR2 SYGAGN. The CDR3 length is 13 residues.

This clone was counted many times. Mouse gene names and germline throughout. The CDR3 is cut off 4 residues early in the read; its end comes from the germline J gene. The chain uses TRBV19 and TRBJ2-3; D perhaps matches TRBD1 (6 bases). The V and J ends lost 1 base and 1 base respectively, with 7 bases between them. The CDR3 contains 14 residues. Per the germline V gene, CDR1 is FNHDT and CDR2 is SITEND (reference sequence). Here the CDR3 reads CASSIYRGAETLYF. CDR3 DNA, as far as it was read: TGTGCCAGCAGTATATACAGGGGTGCAGAA.

Only a few counts were recorded for this clone. Any gene name here is a mouse gene name. Read sequence stops 4 residues before the CDR3 end, and the germline J gene provides the missing end. The chain uses TRBV19 and TRBJ2-3, with 11 nucleotides matching TRBD1. The CDR3 is 16 residues long. Looked up from germline, CDR1 is FNHDT and CDR2 is SITEND (reference sequence). Losses at the gene ends were 5 bases for V and 0 bases for J; bases not matched to a gene: 5. This CDR3 reads CASSPGQGASAETLYF. The CDR3 DNA, read in part, is TGTGCCAGCAGCCCCGGACAGGGGGCTAGTGCAGAA.

As regards this clone: The genes and germline here are from mouse. The read finishes 4 residues shy of the CDR3 end, and the germline J gene is used to complete it. This rearrangement joins TRBV13-3 to TRBJ2-5, with 11 bases fitting TRBD2. The J segment lost 2 bases and the V segment lost 3 bases, leaving 2 bases of the junction unmatched. Per the germline V gene, CDR1 is NNHDY and CDR2 is SYVADS. The CDR3 has 15 residues. The CDR3 loop is CASSGGLGVQDTQYF. The CDR3 bases that were read are TGTGCCAGCAGTGGGGGACTGGGGGTCCAAGAC.

A few counts support this clone. Mouse gene names and germline throughout. Read coverage stops 4 residues before the CDR3 terminus; the germline J gene supplies the remainder. This rearrangement joins TRBV1 to TRBJ1-1; D is possibly TRBD1 (6 bases). Looked up from germline, CDR1 is NSQYPW and CDR2 is LRSPGD (reference sequence). This CDR3 has 14 amino acids. V was shortened by 8 bases and J by 1 base, with 14 bases between the two germline ends. The part of the CDR3 DNA that was read is TGCACCTGCGCCCTCTACAGGGAAAACACA. This translates into CTCALYRENT. The complete CDR3 reads CTCALYRENTEVFF.

This clone was recorded many times. Gene names refer to mouse genes. The CDR3 end lies 4 residues beyond the end of the read and is filled in from the germline J gene. The chain recombines TRBV13-3 with TRBJ2-7; the match to TRBD1 covers 7 bases. Germline V lookup: CDR1 NNHDY, CDR2 SYVADS. The CDR3 covers 14 residues. The CDR3 loop reads CASSDPGQKYEQYF. Partial CDR3 DNA: TGTGCCAGCAGTGACCCGGGACAGAAATAT.

As concerns this clone: Gene names and germline match the mouse. Here the CDR3 reads CASGDGRGWDTEVFF. Partial CDR3 DNA: TGTGCCAGCGGTGATGGCAGGGGGTGGGACACA. V gene TRBV13-2 combines with J gene TRBJ1-1; TRBD1 agrees at 7 bases. The read gets to within 4 residues of the CDR3 end, and the germline J gene fills in the rest. The CDR3 loop spans 15 amino acids. V dropped 0 bases and J dropped 3; count of bases not matched to a gene: 5. Per germline, CDR1 NNHNN and CDR2 SYGAGS (reference sequence).